The sequence of this T cell receptor (beta chain) was determined in a study of blood T cell repertoires in COVID-19. Across the whole study: Sites in the United States, Italy and Spain provided acute and convalescent COVID-19 samples. PBMCs, B-cell-depleted T cells, or T cells were the source of the cDNA or gDNA that made up the material.

Profiled with immunoSEQ multiplex PCR; TCRdb holds only in-frame clones, not every one. The sample yields 150,000 to 200,000 clones, 82% seen once. This CDR3 contains 14 residues. The trim removed 6 bases at V and 7 bases at J, leaving 9 bases unmatched. The V gene's germline CDR1 is MNHEY and CDR2 SVGEGT. The material sequenced was peripheral blood. The chain links TRBV6-2 or TRBV6-3 to TRBJ1-5; 7 bases fit TRBD1. The TCR originated in an older woman with acute or convalescent COVID-19. CDR3 DNA sequence: TGTGCCAGCAGCGAACAGGGGTCCGTCCAGCCCCAGCATTTT. It is translated as CASSEQGSVQPQHF.